This T cell receptor (beta chain) was identified during a study of blood T cell repertoires in COVID-19. A single count supports this clone. This CDR3 is 15 amino acids long. TCRdb keeps only in-frame clones here, not all; method: immunoSEQ multiplex PCR. The table records about 94,000 clones, approximately 83% of them present only once. Material: peripheral blood. The chain joins TRBV21-1 to TRBJ1-6; the table's D gene call, TRBD1, was not cross checked with the DNA. TRBV21-1 represents a pseudogene. This TCR derives from a man aged 55 to 70 with acute or convalescent COVID-19. CDR3 sequence: CASSKPTAYNSPLHF. The CDR3 coding sequence is TGTGCCAGCAGCAAACCCACAGCCTATAATTCACCCCTCCACTTT.